This TCR beta chain derives from a study of T-cell reconstitution after alpha-beta-depleted transplantation in children. Preparing the TCRbeta library involved the use of unique molecular identifiers. TCRdb re-called the PCR reads through MiXCR, storing one row per CDR3 protein. The sample has some 600,000 distinct CDR3 sequences, around a sixth seen once. CDR1 and CDR2 (germline): DFQATT, SNEGSKA (reference sequence). The CDR3 loop spans 15 amino acids. J lost 0 bases, V lost 6 bases, and 6 bases had no gene match. This clonotype was recorded many times. The TCR originated in a human donor who donated a stem cell graft to a child with acute myeloid leukemia. The chain has TRBV20-1 and TRBJ2-1; 9 bases agree with TRBD2. This specimen was PBMCs from the stem cell graft donor, taken from the stem cell graft. CDR3: CSATRGGDSYNEQFF. The CDR3 coding sequence is TGCAGTGCCACACGCGGGGGGGACTCCTACAATGAGCAGTTCTTC.